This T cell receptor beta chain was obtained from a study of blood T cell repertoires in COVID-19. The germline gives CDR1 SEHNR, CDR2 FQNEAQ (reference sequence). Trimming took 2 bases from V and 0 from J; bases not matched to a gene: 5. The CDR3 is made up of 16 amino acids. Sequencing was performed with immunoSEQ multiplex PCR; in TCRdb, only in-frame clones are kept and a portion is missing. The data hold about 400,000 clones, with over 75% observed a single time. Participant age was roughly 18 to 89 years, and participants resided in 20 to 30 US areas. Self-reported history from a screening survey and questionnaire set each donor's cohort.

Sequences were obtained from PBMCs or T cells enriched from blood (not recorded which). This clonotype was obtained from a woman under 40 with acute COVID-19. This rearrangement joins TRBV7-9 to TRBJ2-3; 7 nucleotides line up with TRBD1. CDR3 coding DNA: TGTGCCAGCAGCTTATACAGGGGCGGTAGCACAGATACGCAGTATTTT. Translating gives CASSLYRGGSTDTQYF.